This T cell receptor (beta chain) was sequenced for a study of cytomegalovirus exposure and HLA in healthy donors. This CDR3 has 15 amino acids. Germline V gives CDR1 MDHEN, CDR2 SYDVKM. V trimming: 5 bases; J trimming: 2 bases; junction bases outside the gene matches: 6. The protocol was immunoSEQ multiplex PCR, while the TCRdb copy is restricted to in-frame clones and leaves out a portion. The sample carries some 140,000 clones, just over 85% recorded once. Note on this clone: Its target is not known.

Findings and caveats of the study: Confirmation was obtained in vitro that three CMV-associated chains are specific for CMV antigens.

The sample consisted of PBMCs. The TCR sequence derives from a human donor in good health. The rearrangement uses TRBV28 and TRBJ2-3; 8 bases line up with TRBD2. This CDR3 reads CASSRQRETTDTQYF. The CDR3 DNA follows: TGTGCCAGCAGTCGCCAGCGGGAGACCACAGATACGCAGTATTTT.